Listed here are 10 T cell receptor beta chains from one sample, sequenced in a study of blood T cell repertoires in COVID-19. Some clones are missing from TCRdb's copy, which holds only in-frame ones; the method was immunoSEQ multiplex PCR. This sample has over 150,000 clones; 85% occur once, and the top ten carry approximately 1%. Sequencing was carried out using peripheral blood. The origin of the receptors is a man in his forties with acute or convalescent COVID-19.

This clone was seen just once. The chain employs TRBV7-9 and TRBJ2-3, with D uncertain. V lost 5 bases, J lost 2 bases, and 8 bases lay in between. The CDR3 contains 13 residues. Germline loops: CDR1 SEHNR, CDR2 FQNEAQ (reference sequence). The chain's CDR3 is CASSRGATDTQYF. For the CDR3, the DNA is TGTGCCAGCAGCCGAGGAGCCACAGATACGCAGTATTTT.

The chain employs TRBV27 and TRBJ2-1; D not certain. This CDR3 has 15 amino acids. Germline V gene lookup returns CDR1 MNHEY and CDR2 SMNVEV (reference sequence). V dropped 6 bases and J dropped 0 bases, with 12 bases sitting between them. CDR3 in DNA: TGTGCCAGCAGCCCTCTCGTTAGCTCCTACAATGAGCAGTTCTTC. As protein: CASSPLVSSYNEQFF.

This clone was counted between two and nine times. V gene TRBV5-1 combines with J gene TRBJ2-4; weak D call: TRBD2 (6 bases). V shed 4 bases and J shed 9 bases, with 17 bases lying between them. This CDR3 has 14 amino acids. Germline assignment: CDR1 SGHRS and CDR2 YFSETQ. The CDR3: CASSNGTGAGIQYF. DNA of the CDR3: TGCGCCAGCAGCAACGGGACTGGGGCGGGCATTCAGTACTTC.

The chain is built from TRBV7-3 and TRBJ2-7, with D unclear. The CDR3 has 14 amino acids. Trimming removed 2 bases from V and 2 bases from J, with 10 bases in between. Germline V gene data show CDR1 as SGHTA and CDR2 as FQGTGA. Here the CDR3 reads CASSLERATYEQYF. The CDR3 nucleotides are TGTGCCAGCAGCTTAGAGCGCGCCACCTACGAGCAGTACTTC.

The rearrangement uses TRBV9 and TRBJ2-7; the D gene is possibly TRBD1 (6 bases). The CDR3 loop spans 14 amino acids. V gave up 6 bases and J gave up 2 bases, with 15 bases separating them. The germline V gene encodes CDR1 SGDLS and CDR2 YYNGEE. The CDR3 here is CASNPGGSPYEQYF. The CDR3 DNA follows: TGTGCCAGCAACCCTGGGGGCAGTCCCTACGAGCAGTACTTC.

The rearrangement uses TRBV9 and TRBJ1-5, with D perhaps matching TRBD1 (5 bases). The CDR3 has 15 amino acids. Trimming removed 0 bases from V and 3 bases from J, with 10 bases in between. The germline V gene has CDR1 SGDLS and CDR2 YYNGEE. The CDR3: CASSVDGGFNQPQHF. The CDR3, as DNA: TGTGCCAGCAGCGTAGACGGGGGGTTCAATCAGCCCCAGCATTTT.

This chain links TRBV21-1 with TRBJ1-2. TRBV21-1 is shown as a pseudogene. The CDR3 length is 13 residues. For the CDR3, the DNA is TGTGCCAGCAGCAAAGATTTGGGGAGAGGCTACACCTTC. As protein: CASSKDLGRGYTF.

This clone has just a few counts. CDR3 nucleotide sequence: TGTGCCAGCAGCGGGCAGGGGGTCGATGGCGAGCAGTACTTC. It translates to CASSGQGVDGEQYF. The rearrangement joins TRBV6-5 to TRBJ2-7; 7 bases fit TRBD1. From germline, CDR1 is MNHEY and CDR2 SVGAGI. There are 14 residues in the CDR3. Trimming at V came to 6 bases and at J to 6 bases, leaving 11 bases not matched to a gene.

The gene calls are TRBV6-2 or TRBV6-3 and TRBJ2-7; the match to TRBD2 covers 10 bases. The V segment lost 6 bases and the J segment 7 bases; nucleotides outside the gene matches: 15. The germline CDR1 and CDR2 sequences are MNHEY and SVGEGT. This CDR3 is built from 16 residues. The CDR3 region is CASSPSQRGGLREQYF. For the CDR3, the DNA is TGTGCCAGCAGCCCTAGCCAGCGGGGGGGCCTAAGGGAGCAGTACTTC.

The rearrangement uses TRBV14 and TRBJ2-7; tentative D call: TRBD2 (5 bases). Germline loops: CDR1 SGHDN, CDR2 FVKESK. Trimming took off 2 bases at V and 3 bases at J, with 8 bases between the two ends. The CDR3 extends over 13 amino acids. The DNA for the CDR3 is TGTGCCAGCAGCCAAATAGGGAGCTACGAGCAGTACTTC. Amino acid sequence: CASSQIGSYEQYF.